This T cell receptor (beta chain) was identified during a study of T-cell reconstitution after alpha-beta-depleted transplantation in children. Germline V gives CDR1 LNHDA, CDR2 SQIVND (reference sequence). The CDR3 has 16 amino acids. Trimming left V 4 bases short and J 5 bases short, with 20 bases between. Library preparation (for TCRbeta) was performed with unique molecular identifiers. Each CDR3 protein gets one entry after TCRdb re-called the PCR reads with MiXCR. The sample carries about 460,000 distinct CDR3 sequences, 12% recorded once. This clonotype originated in a human donor who donated a stem cell graft to a child with combined immunodeficiency. The starting material was PBMCs from the stem cell graft donor, obtained from the stem cell graft. The J gene is TRBJ1-2, the V gene TRBV19; perhaps TRBD1 as D (6 bases). The CDR3, as DNA: TGTGCCAGTAGTACGACAGCCGATGGGGGCAAATATGGCTACACCTTC. Protein product: CASSTTADGGKYGYTF.